This TCR beta chain originates from a study of cytomegalovirus exposure and HLA in healthy donors. General study results and limits: Confirmation was obtained in vitro that a few CMV-associated chains are specific for CMV antigens.

Vbeta (60) and Jbeta (13) primers were used in the PCR. Data came from immunoSEQ multiplex PCR; TCRdb stores just in-frame clones and leaves some out. The data contain about 160,000 clones, 82% of them singletons. Healthy bone marrow donors made up the cohort. Germline V lookup: CDR1 MNHEY, CDR2 SVGAGI. J gave up 4 bases and V 3 bases, and 5 bases lay outside the gene matches. The CDR3 has 15 residues. This clone was detected only a few times. Its antigen remains unknown. The sequenced material came from PBMCs. This receptor was taken from a male donor in good health and CMV-seropositive. The V call is TRBV6-5, the J call TRBJ1-2, with TRBD1 identical over 10 bases. The CDR3 reads CASSYPDRGPYGYTF. The CDR3 region has the DNA TGTGCCAGCAGTTATCCTGACAGGGGGCCCTATGGCTACACCTTC.